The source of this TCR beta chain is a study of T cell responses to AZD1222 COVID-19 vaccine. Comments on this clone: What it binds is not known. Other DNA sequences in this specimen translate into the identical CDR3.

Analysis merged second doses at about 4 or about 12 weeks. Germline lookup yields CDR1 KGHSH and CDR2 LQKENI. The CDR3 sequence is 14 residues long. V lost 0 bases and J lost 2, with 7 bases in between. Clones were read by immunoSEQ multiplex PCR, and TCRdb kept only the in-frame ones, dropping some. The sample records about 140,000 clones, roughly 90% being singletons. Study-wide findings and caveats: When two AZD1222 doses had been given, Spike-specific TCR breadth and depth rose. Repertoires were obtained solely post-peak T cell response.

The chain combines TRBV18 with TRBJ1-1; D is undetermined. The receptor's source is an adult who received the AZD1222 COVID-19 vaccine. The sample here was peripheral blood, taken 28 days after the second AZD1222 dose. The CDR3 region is CASSPPGGNTEAFF. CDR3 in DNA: TGTGCCAGCTCACCACCGGGCGGAAACACTGAAGCTTTCTTT.